The TCR beta chain described here comes from a study of blood T cells in healthy people across ages. This CDR3 is built from 11 residues. V was shortened by 5 bases and J by 9 bases, with 8 bases between the two germline ends. A J-beta primer mix and a sample-barcoded 5' primer were used in a second PCR of roughly 7 to 12 cycles. Each cDNA was tagged by a template-switch adaptor containing 12 random nucleotides. A single record per CDR3 protein comes from TCRdb applying MiXCR to the 5' RACE reads. The table lists about a million distinct CDR3 sequences, approximately 50% of them singletons. The receptor's source is a woman aged 60-70 years in good health. The chain uses TRBV12-3 or TRBV12-4 and TRBJ1-5; D not certain. The sequenced sample was blood. CDR3 DNA sequence: TGTGCCAGCAGTATAGAGGGGCCCCAGCATTTT. It codes for CASSIEGPQHF.